The TCR beta chain described here comes from a study of blood T cells in healthy people across ages. CDR1 and CDR2 from the germline V gene are LGHDT and YNNKEL (reference sequence). The CDR3 extends over 13 amino acids. Trimming left V 1 base short and J 6 bases short, with 8 bases between. This clonotype came up a few times. With a J-beta primer mix and a sample-barcoded 5' primer, a second PCR ran roughly 6 to 11 cycles. TCRdb reprocessed the 5' RACE reads via MiXCR and lists one record per CDR3 protein. The sample has under 1,100,000 distinct CDR3 sequences; approximately 26% are singletons. These data also featured in a second study, about T cells of mothers and their children.

The sample was blood. This receptor was obtained from a girl aged 2 to 9 in good health. V gene TRBV3-1 combines with J gene TRBJ2-3, with D possibly TRBD2 on 5 matching bases. For the CDR3, the DNA is TGTGCCAGCAGCCAAGTGAGGAGGGATACGCAGTATTTT. Translating it yields CASSQVRRDTQYF.